This TCR beta chain was identified in a study of T cell responses to AZD1222 COVID-19 vaccine. Only in-frame clones appear in the TCRdb table, and some are missing; sequencing was by immunoSEQ multiplex PCR. The sample yields 140,000 to 150,000 clones, 70% to 90% seen once. The CDR3 runs 15 residues. The germline CDR1 and CDR2 sequences are SGHRS and YFSETQ. Trimming pared 0 bases from V and 5 bases from J, leaving 11 bases between. Of note for this clone: The antigen remains unidentified.

Study results and limitations: Donors in the cohort were predominantly white British and more often female, and clonal diversity was possibly underestimated.

This TCR was recovered from an adult in good health. The V gene is TRBV5-1, the J gene TRBJ1-4, with D hard to call. Source: peripheral blood, taken on day 0 of AZD1222 vaccination. The chain's CDR3 is CASSLGGSPNEKLFF. Here the CDR3 DNA reads TGCGCCAGCAGCTTGGGTGGGAGCCCGAATGAAAAACTGTTTTTT.